The clone carrying this TCR beta chain has a handful of counts. Its specificity is not known. V was cut by 2 bases and J by 7 bases, with 14 bases left in between. The CDR3 loop spans 15 amino acids. Germline V gives CDR1 MNHGY, CDR2 SAAAGT. Assay: immunoSEQ multiplex PCR; the TCRdb copy retains only in-frame clones and omits some. The table has more than 2,000 clones, around a quarter seen once. The entry originates in a study of sequential checkpoint blockade in melanoma. Study in general: After both sequences, patients received maintenance nivolumab. Study-wide points: T-cell fraction and clonality followed PD-L1 and CD8+ counts, not mutational load. Patients with week-13 increases in T-cell fraction and clonality benefited about 30 times more often. In arm A, pretreatment tumor clonality was associated with response.

The sample's treatment: randomized to nivolumab then ipilimumab (arm A) or the reverse (arm B). Sequencing was performed on tumor tissue (inferred from file names), taken from a patient given nivolumab and ipilimumab in sequence. The chain has TRBV6-8 and TRBJ2-2, with unresolved D. The receptor was isolated from a human donor with melanoma. Here the CDR3 reads CASSYGPASGGELFF. In nucleotides, the CDR3 is TGTGCCAGCAGTTACGGCCCCGCTTCGGGCGGGGAGCTGTTTTTT.